This record concerns one TCR beta chain sequence. Its specific antigen is unknown. This sample was taken from a study of GPR56 and killer-like receptors on CD4 memory cells (dated by TCRdb to about 2019). Context from the whole study: According to the study's proposal, human CD4+ memory T-cell differentiation and cytokine production potential are marked by the progressive acquisition of KLRB1, KLRG1, GPR56 and then KLRF1. The study described its healthy blood donors as age-matched to the liver disease patients, who had a median age of approximately 67 years. The investigation overall reported the following: Rather than full repertoires, only the 100 most expanded clones per population were included in the diversity and similarity analyses. Clonal frequency was low in the marker-negative population and increased progressively along the proposed pathway, with TCRbeta diversity decreasing accordingly. Clones dominating late populations 4 and 5 were also found in early populations 1 and 2, which the authors took as evidence for linear differentiation. Overlap of TCR repertoires was observed especially between the late populations 4 and 5, and partly population 3.

Sequencer: Illumina HiSeq 2500. Sequencing libraries were built by amplifying the recombined TCRbeta locus with a previously published PCR protocol. For the original study's pipeline: Reads whose average quality score was below 30 were removed, and the reads that remained were processed with IMSEQ. Vbeta gene, Jbeta gene and CDR3 amino acid sequence were used to define clonotypes. To quantify how much the repertoires of different populations overlapped, the Morisita-Horn index was computed on the top 100 expanded clones. Clonal diversity was assessed with Rényi diversity profiles calculated on the top 100 expanded clones. TCRdb reprocessed the reads; each CDR3 protein sequence makes one entry, and DNA is unavailable. TCRdb, rather than the study authors, made the V and J calls. This sample's listing comprises 2,200 or so distinct CDR3 sequences. The ten largest clones add up to 5.2% of the sample.

Before TCRbeta sequencing, fluorescence-activated cell sorting was used to enrich five KLR/GPR56-defined CD4+ populations. TCRbeta repertoires of five CD4+ T-cell subsets defined by KLRB1, KLRG1, GPR56 and KLRF1 expression were sequenced to test a linear memory differentiation pathway. TCR-sequenced cells came from peripheral blood of healthy control individuals, reported as five donors in the TCRbeta analysis figure. Heparinized peripheral blood was collected, and every sample was processed within one hour of retrieval. Blood was diluted 1:2 in PBS, and peripheral blood mononuclear cells were then isolated from the diluted blood at room temperature by Biocoll density gradient centrifugation. CD4+ T cells were enriched from freshly isolated PBMCs by magnetic sorting with anti-CD4 MicroBeads before flow sorting. A BD FACSAria II was used to sort CD4+ T cells, enriched from the PBMCs of healthy donors, according to marker expression. Surface staining used anti-KLRB1 clone 191B8, anti-KLRF1 clone 4A4.D10 and anti-KLRG1 clone REA261 antibodies from Miltenyi Biotec.

Its CDR3 holds 15 amino acids, cysteine through phenylalanine. DNA was not recorded. CDR1 is given as DFQATT and CDR2 as SNEGSKA, both from the germline V gene (reference sequence). Specimen: memory CD4+ T cells from blood. Rearrangement joined TRBV20-1 to TRBJ2-2; TCRdb's assignment of TRBD1 cannot be checked, as there is no DNA. The origin of this receptor is a human donor in good health. The CDR3 protein sequence reads: CSAAGQGARTGELFF.